This is a list of T cell receptor beta chains from one sample in a study of T-cell memory formation after mild COVID-19. MiXCR, run by TCRdb on the 5' RACE reads, gives a single entry per CDR3 protein. In the table there are 250,000 to 300,000 distinct CDR3 sequences, about 17% of which are singletons. What was sequenced was PBMCs or a T cell subset sorted from them (not recorded which). The receptors stem from a man between 18 and 35 years old who had mild COVID-19 (a few samples of this study predate the infection). Cell type and time point are not known. Each CDR3 is given with its conserved first and last residue. Each record gives: J gene, D gene, V gene, clone size, CDR3 DNA, CDR3 protein. The D gene is left open where the match is weak. Size is omitted from some rows. Given values are once, few, many or a class for expanded clones.

TRBJ2-2 | TRBD2 | TRBV5-4 | few | TGTGCCAGCAGCGGGGCCGGGACTAGATTGACCGGGGAGCTGTTTTTT | CASSGAGTRLTGELFF
TRBJ2-6 | - | TRBV7-9 | - | TGTGCCAGCAGCTCTACAGGGTCCAGGGCCAACGTCCTGACTTTC | CASSSTGSRANVLTF
TRBJ1-1 | TRBD1 | TRBV10-2 | few | TGCGCCAGCAGACAGGGGCGGGACACTGAAGCTTTCTTT | CASRQGRDTEAFF
TRBJ2-7 | TRBD2 | TRBV7-3 | few | TGTGCCAGCAGCTTGAGTAGCGGGGTTGGGTACGAGCAGTACTTC | CASSLSSGVGYEQYF
TRBJ2-1 | TRBD1 | TRBV5-1 | many | TGCGCCAGCAGCGAGTGGACAGGCCCTACCTACAATGAGCAGTTCTTC | CASSEWTGPTYNEQFF
TRBJ2-3 | TRBD2 | TRBV12-3/TRBV12-4 | - | TGTGCCAGCAGTTGGCGTCTAGCGGGGACCACAGATACGCAGTATTTT | CASSWRLAGTTDTQYF
TRBJ2-5 | - | TRBV4-1 | - | TGCGCCAGCAGCCCCATCGTGGGGGCCCAGTACTTC | CASSPIVGAQYF
TRBJ2-3 | TRBD2 | TRBV28 | - | TGTGCCAGCAGTTTGTTGGGCGGGGGGCTTCTCACAGATACGCAGTATTTT | CASSLLGGGLLTDTQYF
TRBJ1-6 | TRBD1 | TRBV29-1 | few | TGCAGCGTTGGGGAGGGGGCTGATTCACCCCTCCACTTT | CSVGEGADSPLHF
TRBJ1-1 | - | TRBV7-9 | few | TGTGCCAGCAGCAAGCGAAAGGGGAATTTGAACACTGAAGCTTTCTTT | CASSKRKGNLNTEAFF
TRBJ1-2 | - | TRBV25-1 | - | TGTGCCAGCAGTGAAGCAGGGAACTATGGCTACACCTTC | CASSEAGNYGYTF
TRBJ2-5 | - | TRBV10-2 | - | TGCGCCAGCAGATTCCGGACCCCAGAGACCCAGTACTTC | CASRFRTPETQYF
TRBJ2-2 | TRBD2 | TRBV4-3 | - | TGCGCCAGCAGCCAAGATGCACTAGCGGGGAACACCGGGGAGCTGTTTTTT | CASSQDALAGNTGELFF
TRBJ1-3 | - | TRBV6-5 | few | TGTGCCAGCAGTTACGGGGCAGGGACTGGAAACACCATATATTTT | CASSYGAGTGNTIYF
TRBJ2-7 | - | TRBV6-5 | many | TGTGCCAGCAGTTACGGCGCTAGCAGTCAATACGAGCAGTACTTC | CASSYGASSQYEQYF
TRBJ1-4 | - | TRBV24-1 | few | TGTGCCACCAGCGCTCAGGTCGGGGAAAAACTGTTTTTT | CATSAQVGEKLFF
TRBJ2-5 | - | TRBV5-4 | - | TGTGCCAGCAGCTTGAACTTGGAAGAGACCCAGTACTTC | CASSLNLEETQYF
TRBJ2-1 | TRBD2 | TRBV10-3 | few | TGTGCCATCGGGACTAGCGGGGCCCCAAGCTCCTACAATGAGCAGTTCTTC | CAIGTSGAPSSYNEQFF
TRBJ1-4 | - | TRBV4-3 | - | TGCGCCAGCAGCCTCGGGACCGCGGCGAATGAAAAACTGTTTTTT | CASSLGTAANEKLFF
TRBJ2-5 | - | TRBV10-3 | many | TGTGCCATCTCTGAGACTAGACAAGAGACCCAGTACTTC | CAISETRQETQYF
TRBJ2-3 | TRBD1 | TRBV5-4 | few | TGTGCCAGCAGCTTTCCGGACAGGGGGCCAGATACGCAGTATTTT | CASSFPDRGPDTQYF
TRBJ2-7 | TRBD2 | TRBV28 | few | TGTGCCAGCAGTGGACTAGGTTACTACGAGCAGTACTTC | CASSGLGYYEQYF
TRBJ1-1 | - | TRBV11-2 | many | TGTGCCAGCAGCTTCAAGGGGCGGGTTGAAGCTTTCTTT | CASSFKGRVEAFF
TRBJ2-1 | TRBD1 | TRBV3-1 | few | TGTGCCAGCAGCCTAACCAACAGGGGGCGTGAGCAGTTCTTC | CASSLTNRGREQFF
TRBJ2-3 | TRBD2 | TRBV12-5 | many | TGTGCTAGTGGTTTGATCTTAGCGGGGGGAGCAGATACGCAGTATTTT | CASGLILAGGADTQYF
TRBJ2-7 | - | TRBV3-1 | many | TGTGCCAGCAGCCAAGAAGGGTCTGGGCAGTACTTC | CASSQEGSGQYF
TRBJ2-2 | - | TRBV21-1 | - | TGTGCCAGCAGCAAAGCTGAGACGGCGAACACCGGGGAGCTGTTTTTT | CASSKAETANTGELFF
TRBJ2-5 | - | TRBV20-1 | - | TGCAGTGCTAGATCCAGAGAGACCCAGTACTTC | CSARSRETQYF
TRBJ1-2 | - | TRBV3-1 | few | TGTGCCAGCAGCCCCCGGGATACCAACTATGGCTACACCTTC | CASSPRDTNYGYTF
TRBJ2-1 | - | TRBV5-6 | many | TGTGCCAGCAGCCAGTTGAGCTCCTACAATGAGCAGTTCTTC | CASSQLSSYNEQFF
TRBJ2-3 | TRBD2 | TRBV7-6 | - | TGTGCCAGCAGCCCCATCCTCGGGACTAGTGGATCAGATACGCAGTATTTT | CASSPILGTSGSDTQYF
TRBJ2-3 | - | TRBV27 | few | TGTGCCAGCAGTTCAACTGGGGTCAGCACAGATACGCAGTATTTT | CASSSTGVSTDTQYF
TRBJ2-7 | TRBD1 | TRBV7-3 | many | TGTGCCAGCAGCCCCGGGACAGGGGGCTACGAGCAGTACTTC | CASSPGTGGYEQYF
TRBJ2-5 | - | TRBV7-2 | - | TGTGCCAGCAGCTTAAACTGGCAAGAGACCCAGTACTTC | CASSLNWQETQYF
TRBJ2-3 | - | TRBV6-5 | - | TGTGCCAGCGGCACTACGGGGGCGATCCCAGATACGCAGTATTTT | CASGTTGAIPDTQYF
TRBJ1-6 | TRBD1 | TRBV4-1 | few | TGCGCCAGCAGCCAAGACCCGACAGGGGGGTCTAGTTCACCCCTCCACTTT | CASSQDPTGGSSSPLHF
TRBJ2-1 | - | TRBV12-3/TRBV12-4 | few | TGTGCCAGCAGCTCGAGTCCAGGGGCCTACAATGAGCAGTTCTTC | CASSSSPGAYNEQFF
TRBJ1-2 | TRBD1 | TRBV7-2 | few | TGTGCCAGCAGCTTCCGGGACAGGAACTATGGCTACACCTTC | CASSFRDRNYGYTF
TRBJ2-5 | - | TRBV5-6 | many | TGTGCCAGCAGCTTTTGGGGGCCGAACTTCCAAGAGACCCAGTACTTC | CASSFWGPNFQETQYF